The 30 T cell receptor beta chains reported below all come from one sample, sequenced in a study of OX40 agonist ivuxolimab in advanced cancers. Clones were sequenced by immunoSEQ multiplex PCR, and TCRdb holds only the in-frame ones, with some missing. The data contain approximately 20,000 clones, about 77% of them singletons. Sequenced material: CD4+ or CD8+ T cells sorted from blood, taken in a trial of the OX40 agonist ivuxolimab. The receptors were sampled from an adult with an advanced solid tumor such as melanoma, head and neck, liver or kidney cancer.

The chain links TRBV5-4 to TRBJ1-2; D perhaps matches TRBD1 (5 bases). Trimming removed 1 base at V and 6 bases at J, with 10 bases between. The CDR3 runs to 13 residues. Germline loops: CDR1 SGHNT, CDR2 YYREEE (reference sequence). The CDR3 region is CASSLYRGNGYTF. The CDR3 bases are TGTGCCAGCAGCTTGTATAGGGGCAATGGCTACACCTTC.

This clone occurred a few times. CDR3 DNA: TGTGCCACCGGGCGGACAGGGGTCTACGAGCAGTACTTC. Its protein product is CATGRTGVYEQYF. V and J are TRBV2 and TRBJ2-7, with TRBD1 matching over 9 bases. Germline-derived CDR1 and CDR2 are SNHLY and FYNNEI. V gave up 10 bases and J gave up 3 bases; unmatched junction bases: 7. This CDR3 has 13 residues. The variable domain in full, completed from reference TRBV2 and TRBJ2-7, reads EPEVTQTPSHQVTQMGQEVILRCVPISNHLYFYWYRQILGQKVEFLVSFYNNEISEKSEIFDDQFSVERPDGSNFTLKIRSTKLEDSAMYFCATGRTGVYEQYFGPGTRLTVT.

The rearrangement uses TRBV2 and TRBJ1-4; weak D call: TRBD1 (6 bases). The CDR3 covers 17 residues. Germline V gives CDR1 SNHLY, CDR2 FYNNEI. V was pared by 8 bases and J by 8 bases, with 27 bases between. This chain's CDR3 is CASLSEGTIMTEEKLFF. DNA of the CDR3: TGTGCCAGCCTTTCGGAGGGGACAATCATGACGGAAGAAAAACTGTTTTTT.

The chain carries TRBV9 and TRBJ2-5; TRBD1 matches 9 bases. Germline loops: CDR1 SGDLS, CDR2 YYNGEE. CDR3 length: 15 residues. Trimming at V came to 1 base and at J to 5 bases, leaving 6 bases not matched to a gene. This chain's CDR3 is CASSVYGQGLETQYF. In DNA form, the CDR3 reads TGTGCCAGCAGCGTATACGGACAGGGGTTGGAGACCCAGTACTTC.

Relative to its sample, this clone is medium-sized. The rearrangement joins TRBV7-2 to TRBJ2-3; TRBD1 aligns across 9 bases. Trimming cost V 5 bases and J 0 bases; bases outside gene matches: 15. The CDR3 consists of 19 residues. CDR1 is SGHTA and CDR2 is FQGNSA in the germline V gene. The CDR3 nucleotides are TGTGCCAGCAGCCCGGACAGGGGAAATGCCGTACGGAGCACAGATACGCAGTATTTT. This encodes CASSPDRGNAVRSTDTQYF.

CDR3 in amino acids: CASSYRDPDNSPLHF. The CDR3 bases are TGTGCCAGCAGCTACCGGGACCCAGATAATTCACCCCTCCACTTT. The chain employs TRBV5-6 and TRBJ1-6; D is perhaps TRBD1 (5 bases). Germline CDR1 reads SGHDT; CDR2 reads YYEEEE. Trimming took off 3 bases at V and 5 bases at J, with 12 bases between the two ends. This CDR3 has 15 residues.

V usage is TRBV6-5 and J usage is TRBJ2-1; D is unclear. V was pared by 0 bases and J by 9 bases, with 12 bases between. CDR3 length equals 14 residues. The germline V gene encodes CDR1 MNHEY and CDR2 SVGAGI. CDR3 residues: CASSYSEGSSEQFF. CDR3 nucleotide sequence: TGTGCCAGCAGTTACTCCGAAGGGTCTAGTGAGCAGTTCTTC.

This clone is medium-sized (0.01 to 0.1%) within its sample. The rearrangement links TRBV7-8 to TRBJ2-1; 8 bases are a match to TRBD2. In germline, CDR1 is SGHVS, CDR2 FQNEAQ. The length of the CDR3 is 17 residues. With 1 base clipped from V and 4 bases from J, the junction kept 9 bases outside the gene matches. The DNA for the CDR3 is TGTGCCAGCAGCTTAGGGGATCCTAGCGGGCCATACAATGAGCAGTTCTTC. Its translation is CASSLGDPSGPYNEQFF.

Of note for this clone: Given a much more abundant clone one base away, this may be a read error. The identical CDR3 is also encoded by other nucleotide sequences in the sample. The gene calls are TRBV7-6 and TRBJ2-7, with D perhaps given as TRBD1 or TRBD2 (5 bases each). The V end was cut by 4 bases, the J end by 2 bases, with 12 bases between. CDR1 is SGHVS and CDR2 is FNYEAQ in the germline V gene. CDR3 length: 14 amino acids. This chain's CDR3 is CASSSGPGTYEQYF. CDR3 DNA sequence: TGTGCCAGCAGCTCGGGGCCTGGAACCTACGAGCAGTACTTC.

V usage is TRBV11-2 and J usage is TRBJ1-1; D unclear. Trimming shortened V by 1 base and J by 1 base, and 13 bases separated the two germline ends. The CDR3 length is 16 residues. Germline-derived CDR1 and CDR2 are SGHAT and FQNNGV. The CDR3 spells CASSLGLLGSNTEAFF. CDR3 nucleotides: TGTGCCAGCAGCTTAGGTCTCCTGGGATCGAACACTGAAGCTTTCTTT.

By share of the sample, this clone is medium-sized. The CDR3 DNA is TGTGCCAGCAGCTTAGAGTACACTGAAGCTTTCTTT. Protein product: CASSLEYTEAFF. The chain employs TRBV7-9 and TRBJ1-1; no reliable D call. The CDR3 spans 12 residues. The germline CDR1 and CDR2 sequences are SEHNR and FQNEAQ (reference sequence). The V gene lost 1 base and the J gene lost 3 bases, with 3 bases spanning the gap.

The chain joins TRBV27 to TRBJ1-5; the D is unclear. Germline values: CDR1 MNHEY, CDR2 SMNVEV (reference sequence). Trimming pared 0 bases from V and 6 bases from J, leaving 6 bases between. CDR3 length: 13 amino acids. The CDR3 bases are TGTGCCAGCAGTTTATCGAGGGTTCAGCCCCAGCATTTT. Its translation: CASSLSRVQPQHF.

A single count supports this clone. J is TRBJ2-1 and V is TRBV27; D not certain. The CDR3 loop spans 13 amino acids. V lost 5 bases and J 3 bases, leaving 8 bases between the germline ends. Germline V gives CDR1 MNHEY, CDR2 SMNVEV (reference sequence). CDR3 sequence reads: CASSPTFYNEQFF. The CDR3 DNA follows: TGTGCCAGCAGTCCAACCTTCTACAATGAGCAGTTCTTC.

This clone was counted a few times. V gene TRBV27 combines with J gene TRBJ1-1; possible D gene TRBD1, 5 bases. CDR1 and CDR2 (germline): MNHEY, SMNVEV (reference sequence). Trimming pared 3 bases from V and 2 bases from J, leaving 7 bases between. The CDR3 covers 13 residues. CDR3 coding DNA: TGTGCCAGCAGTTTCGGGGGAAACACTGAAGCTTTCTTT. Translation: CASSFGGNTEAFF.

The CDR3 nucleotides are TGTGCCAGCAGTGAATGGGACAGGGCGAACACTGAAGCTTTCTTT. Amino acid sequence: CASSEWDRANTEAFF. The chain has TRBV25-1 and TRBJ1-1, with 9 bases lining up with TRBD1. The CDR3 extends over 15 amino acids. V trimming: 1 base; J trimming: 1 base; junction bases outside the gene matches: 1. Germline CDR1 and CDR2: MGHDK and SYGVNS.

V and J are TRBV2 and TRBJ1-1; D not certain. The V gene's germline CDR1 is SNHLY and CDR2 FYNNEI. CDR3 length: 14 residues. Trimming pared 5 bases from V and 1 base from J, leaving 11 bases between. The CDR3 loop reads CASSSYRTNTEAFF. DNA of the CDR3: TGTGCCAGCAGTTCCTATAGGACGAACACTGAAGCTTTCTTT.

J is TRBJ2-3 and V is TRBV27; no clear D. This CDR3 has 16 residues. V shed 8 bases and J shed 0 bases, with 18 bases lying between them. The germline CDR1 and CDR2 sequences are MNHEY and SMNVEV (reference sequence). The CDR3 loop reads CASATPSSISTDTQYF. The CDR3 nucleotides are TGTGCCAGCGCAACCCCGTCTAGTATAAGCACAGATACGCAGTATTTT.

The CDR3 loop reads CASSLFRDTDTQYF. CDR3 nucleotide sequence: TGTGCCAGCAGCTTATTCCGGGACACAGATACGCAGTATTTT. The V gene is TRBV7-6, the J gene TRBJ2-3; possibly TRBD2 for D (5 bases). V shed 2 bases and J shed 2 bases, with 8 bases lying between them. Germline V lookup: CDR1 SGHVS, CDR2 FNYEAQ. The CDR3 covers 14 residues.

This clone was seen a few times. The CDR3 here is CAWTDRAYEQYF. The CDR3 nucleotides are TGTGCCTGGACCGACAGAGCCTACGAGCAGTACTTC. V is TRBV30 and J is TRBJ2-7, with a weak D call TRBD1 (5 bases). This CDR3 has 12 residues. Germline V gene sequence: CDR1 GTSNPN, CDR2 SVGIG (reference sequence). V dropped 4 bases and J dropped 2 bases, with 9 bases sitting between them. Full variable domain (missing parts from reference TRBV30 and TRBJ2-7): SQTIHQWPATLVQPVGSPLSLECTVEGTSNPNLYWYRQAAGRGLQLLFYSVGIGQISSEVPQNLSASRPQDRQFILSSKKLLLSDSGFYLCAWTDRAYEQYFGPGTRLTVT.

The chain couples TRBV19 to TRBJ1-1, with no clear D. Germline V CDR1 and CDR2: LNHDA, SQIVND (reference sequence). This CDR3 is 15 amino acids long. Deletions cut 0 bases from V and 0 bases from J, with 8 bases between. DNA of the CDR3: TGTGCCAGTAGTATAGATGAGAGCATGAACACTGAAGCTTTCTTT. Amino acids: CASSIDESMNTEAFF.

The chain carries TRBV7-8 and TRBJ1-2; no clear D. Deletions cut 2 bases from V and 7 bases from J, with 17 bases between. The length of the CDR3 is 15 residues. CDR1 is SGHVS, CDR2 FQNEAQ, per germline. Here the CDR3 DNA reads TGTGCCAGCAGCTTAACGGACCGAGGTCTTGGTGGCTACACCTTC. It translates to CASSLTDRGLGGYTF.

This clone was seen once. This chain uses TRBV7-6 with TRBJ2-1, with no clear D. CDR1 SGHVS and CDR2 FNYEAQ come from the germline V gene. CDR3 length: 12 amino acids. V gave up 8 bases and J gave up 2 bases, with 7 bases separating them. CDR3 residues: CASGTTYNEQFF. As DNA, the CDR3 is TGTGCCAGCGGAACAACCTACAATGAGCAGTTCTTC.

This chain joins TRBV6-5 and TRBJ1-1; no firm D call. Deletions cut 2 bases from V and 1 base from J, with 5 bases between. The CDR3 has 13 amino acids. The germline V gene has CDR1 MNHEY and CDR2 SVGAGI. The CDR3 DNA reads as TGTGCCAGCAGTTACACGACGAACACTGAAGCTTTCTTT. Protein: CASSYTTNTEAFF.

The J gene is TRBJ2-7, the V gene TRBV27, with unresolved D. The germline V and J ends were trimmed by 6 bases and 0 bases, with 12 bases remaining between them. The CDR3 sequence is 14 residues long. Per the germline V gene, CDR1 is MNHEY and CDR2 is SMNVEV (reference sequence). The CDR3 DNA reads TGTGCCAGCAGCCCGGCGTCTAGCTCCTACGAGCAGTACTTC. This codes for CASSPASSSYEQYF.

V and J are TRBV19 and TRBJ2-3; TRBD1 might be the D (6 bases). Germline V gives CDR1 LNHDA, CDR2 SQIVND (reference sequence). The CDR3 has 15 residues. Trimming stripped 5 bases from V and 3 bases from J, with 15 bases between. The CDR3: CASSPTGSATDTQYF. CDR3 nucleotide sequence: TGTGCCAGTAGTCCAACAGGGTCGGCAACAGATACGCAGTATTTT.

This clone was seen more than once but under ten times. V and J are TRBV6-6 and TRBJ2-1; either TRBD1 or TRBD2 may supply D (5 bases each). The length of the CDR3 is 14 residues. V was cut by 5 bases and J by 0 bases, with 8 bases left in between. CDR1 is MNHNY and CDR2 is SVGAGI in the germline V gene (reference sequence). CDR3 loop: CASSPGSSYNEQFF. The CDR3 bases are TGTGCCAGCAGTCCAGGGAGCTCCTACAATGAGCAGTTCTTC.

The chain is built from TRBV6-1 and TRBJ1-3, with D possibly TRBD1 on 5 matching bases. The CDR3 spans 15 residues. Per the germline V gene, CDR1 is MNHNS and CDR2 is SASEGT. Trimming removed 2 bases from V and 1 base from J, with 9 bases in between. Here the CDR3 reads CASSENPGSGNTIYF. The CDR3 DNA reads TGTGCCAGCAGTGAAAACCCAGGGTCTGGAAACACCATATATTTT.

This clone occurred a few times. The rearrangement joins TRBV11-3 to TRBJ1-3, with a tentative D call TRBD1 (6 bases). This CDR3 contains 13 residues. Germline V gene sequence: CDR1 SGHNT, CDR2 YENEEA. The CDR3 DNA sequence: TGTGGGGGACCACAGGGCTCTGGAAACACCATATATTTT. As protein: CGGPQGSGNTIYF.

The chain combines TRBV28 with TRBJ1-5, with D perhaps matching TRBD1 (6 bases). Germline V gene sequence: CDR1 MDHEN, CDR2 SYDVKM. CDR3 length equals 13 residues. V was pared by 2 bases and J by 9 bases, with 11 bases between. In DNA, the CDR3 is TGTGCCAGCAGTTTAAGGGGGGAGACGCCCCAGCATTTT. Translation gives CASSLRGETPQHF.

This chain joins TRBV19 and TRBJ2-1, with a possible D match to TRBD1 (6 bases). The CDR3 runs to 15 residues. Germline CDR1 LNHDA, CDR2 SQIVND (reference sequence). V was trimmed by 4 bases and J by 4 bases, leaving 14 bases between them. As DNA, the CDR3 is TGTGCCAGTAGTAGTACCGGGACATCGTACAATGAGCAGTTCTTC. It encodes CASSSTGTSYNEQFF. The full variable domain, rest sourced from reference TRBV19 and TRBJ2-1, is DGGITQSPKYLFRKEGQNVTLSCEQNLNHDAMYWYRQDPGQGLRLIYYSQIVNDFQKGDIAEGYSVSREKKESFPLTVTSAQKNPTAFYLCASSSTGTSYNEQFFGPGTRLTVL.